These T cell receptor beta chains were read from a single sample in a study of shared clonotypes between healthy human individuals. This table comes from immunoSEQ multiplex PCR, and its TCRdb copy is limited to in-frame clones, with some not included. The profile shows some 680,000 clones, approximately 73% of them singletons. Sequenced input: memory CD4+ T cells sorted from blood. The receptors come from a woman aged 30 to 39 in good health. Both conserved end residues are trimmed from each CDR3.

v_call	j_call	cdr3_aa
TRBV11-2	TRBJ1-2	ASRETGGYGYT
TRBV10-1	TRBJ1-5	ASSESLAGQPQH
TRBV30	TRBJ2-7	AGNPAGGYEQY
TRBV10-3	TRBJ2-1	AISEGTSGRGYNEQF
TRBV29-1	TRBJ1-2	STWGTGAYGYT
TRBV4-2	TRBJ2-2	ASSQESNTGELF
TRBV5-1	TRBJ2-7	ASRPGLAERSYEQY
TRBV5-1	TRBJ1-1	ASSLEAGSEAF
TRBV6-1	TRBJ1-2	ASSEKDTYGYT
TRBV6-6	TRBJ2-2	ASSRGGRINTGELF
TRBV11-2	TRBJ2-1	ASSSHDGRKNYNEQF
TRBV5-1	TRBJ1-3	ASSLDPRGAGNTIY
TRBV2	TRBJ1-4	ASSRGLTNEKLF
TRBV19	TRBJ2-6	ASSILPGVAGANVLT
TRBV6-6	TRBJ1-2	ASSPGQGARYT
TRBV6-5	TRBJ2-5	ASRYNHGQQETQY
TRBV5-1	TRBJ1-5	ASSIGQGPNQPQH
TRBV2	TRBJ2-5	ASNSGRWEETQY
TRBV30	TRBJ2-7	AWTLGTVSYEQY